The 15 T cell receptor beta chains below all came from one sample that was sequenced in a study of cytomegalovirus exposure and HLA in healthy donors. TCRdb keeps only in-frame clones here, not all; method: immunoSEQ multiplex PCR. The table includes around 170,000 clones, roughly 85% detected once. Sequencing input: PBMCs. The receptors were sampled from a man younger than 35 in good health and CMV-seropositive.

This clone was detected many times. V and J are TRBV5-6 and TRBJ2-7, with a possible D match to TRBD1 (7 bases). The ends were cut back, 4 bases at V and 10 bases at J, with 18 bases in the middle. Germline V gene lookup returns CDR1 SGHDT and CDR2 YYEEEE. CDR3 length equals 13 residues. The DNA of the CDR3 is TGTGCCAGCAGCCCCGGGCGGGGACAGAATCAGTACTTC. Translated, it gives CASSPGRGQNQYF.

This clone was observed once. The chain recombines TRBV5-1 with TRBJ2-2; 11 bases map to TRBD1. The CDR3 spans 14 residues. The J segment lost 7 bases and the V segment lost 4 bases, leaving 3 bases of the junction unmatched. Germline loops: CDR1 SGHRS, CDR2 YFSETQ. The CDR3: CASSGQGARGELFF. The DNA of the CDR3 is TGCGCCAGCAGCGGACAGGGGGCTCGCGGGGAGCTGTTTTTT.

The chain carries TRBV30 and TRBJ2-6; a possible D gene is TRBD1 (6 bases). The V end lost 1 base, the J end lost 0 bases, and 19 bases lay between the germline ends. Germline CDR1 and CDR2: GTSNPN and SVGIG (reference sequence). The CDR3 covers 19 residues. The CDR3 loop is CAWSALPQGPTSGANVLTF. The CDR3 DNA is TGTGCCTGGAGTGCTCTCCCACAGGGACCAACCTCTGGGGCCAACGTCCTGACTTTC.

The chain has TRBV6-1 and TRBJ1-4; D perhaps matches TRBD1 (6 bases). The CDR3 consists of 15 residues. Trimming took off 7 bases at V and 4 bases at J, with 16 bases between the two ends. From germline, CDR1 is MNHNS and CDR2 SASEGT. The DNA for the CDR3 is TGTGCCAGCATTACAGGACAGACTCTTAATGAAAAACTGTTTTTT. Translated, it gives CASITGQTLNEKLFF.

J is TRBJ2-7 and V is TRBV28, with 10 bases matching TRBD1. Germline loops: CDR1 MDHEN, CDR2 SYDVKM. The CDR3 runs to 15 residues. With 6 bases clipped from V and 4 bases from J, the junction kept 9 bases outside the gene matches. CDR3 sequence reads: CASRRPPGQGYEQYF. Written as DNA, the CDR3 is TGTGCCAGCAGGAGACCCCCGGGACAGGGGTACGAGCAGTACTTC.

The V and J genes are TRBV28 and TRBJ1-2; the match to TRBD1 covers 8 bases. CDR3 length: 15 residues. Per the germline V gene, CDR1 is MDHEN and CDR2 is SYDVKM. The trim removed 4 bases at V and 8 bases at J, leaving 12 bases unmatched. Here the CDR3 reads CASSSGQGGGWGYTF. In nucleotides, the CDR3 is TGTGCCAGCAGTTCCGGACAGGGCGGAGGGTGGGGCTACACCTTC.

This chain uses TRBV30 with TRBJ2-3; TRBD2 agrees at 14 bases. The germline CDR1 and CDR2 sequences are GTSNPN and SVGIG (reference sequence). After removal of 7 bases from V and 1 base from J, the junction contained 4 bases not matched to a gene. The CDR3 is 15 amino acids. The CDR3 reads CASGLAGGGTDTQYF. CDR3 sequence (DNA): TGTGCCTCCGGACTAGCGGGGGGCGGCACAGATACGCAGTATTTT.

This clone has only a few counts. The J gene is TRBJ2-3, the V gene TRBV29-1, with 7 bases fitting TRBD1. CDR1 SQVTM and CDR2 ANQGSEA come from the germline V gene. This CDR3 region has 14 residues. The V and J ends lost 4 bases and 0 bases, in that order; junction bases with no gene match: 4. CDR3 coding DNA: TGCAGCGTTGGCCCGACAGGGAGCACAGATACGCAGTATTTT. Its translation is CSVGPTGSTDTQYF.

This clone was seen more than once but under ten times. The rearrangement joins TRBV27 to TRBJ2-5; a weak D match, TRBD2 (6 bases). Germline V gives CDR1 MNHEY, CDR2 SMNVEV (reference sequence). The CDR3 spans 16 residues. The ends were cut back, 0 bases at V and 5 bases at J, with 16 bases in the middle. This chain's CDR3 is CASSLSPGRIGETQYF. In DNA form, the CDR3 reads TGTGCCAGCAGTTTATCCCCAGGGAGGATTGGGGAGACCCAGTACTTC.

J is TRBJ1-5 and V is TRBV2; perhaps TRBD1 as D (5 bases). Trimming cost V 4 bases and J 3 bases, with 10 bases left between them. Germline V lookup: CDR1 SNHLY, CDR2 FYNNEI. The CDR3 has 14 amino acids. CDR3 DNA: TGTGCCAGCAGTGGCGGACAAATCAATCAGCCCCAGCATTTT. Protein: CASSGGQINQPQHF.

This clone showed up just once. The chain carries TRBV28 and TRBJ1-1; D call uncertain. From germline, CDR1 is MDHEN and CDR2 SYDVKM. CDR3 length equals 13 residues. V was pared by 3 bases and J by 10 bases, with 15 bases between. CDR3 sequence reads: CASSFFAGSPAFF. The CDR3 nucleotides read TGTGCCAGCAGTTTTTTTGCGGGCTCTCCAGCTTTCTTT.

This chain uses TRBV5-4 with TRBJ2-3; D ambiguous. This CDR3 is built from 12 residues. CDR1 is SGHNT and CDR2 is YYREEE in the germline V gene (reference sequence). V shed 3 bases and J shed 3 bases, with 5 bases lying between them. CDR3 sequence (DNA): TGTGCCAGCAGCTCCTCGACAGATACGCAGTATTTT. Residues: CASSSSTDTQYF.

The chain is built from TRBV9 and TRBJ1-2, with TRBD1 matching 8 bases. The germline V gene has CDR1 SGDLS and CDR2 YYNGEE. J gave up 4 bases and V 2 bases, and 10 bases lay outside the gene matches. The CDR3 contains 16 residues. The chain's CDR3 is CASSVGWDRTAYGYTF. CDR3 nucleotides: TGTGCCAGCAGCGTGGGGTGGGACAGGACGGCCTATGGCTACACCTTC.

This rearrangement joins TRBV6-1 to TRBJ2-7; weak D call: TRBD2 (6 bases). V dropped 4 bases and J dropped 2 bases, with 12 bases sitting between them. From germline, CDR1 is MNHNS and CDR2 SASEGT. The CDR3 totals 14 residues. The CDR3 spells CASSASGGTYEQYF. The DNA of the CDR3 is TGTGCCAGCAGTGCCTCCGGGGGTACCTACGAGCAGTACTTC.

The chain couples TRBV27 to TRBJ2-1, with 7 bases fitting TRBD1. Trimming took 4 bases from V and 8 from J; bases not matched to a gene: 11. The CDR3 loop spans 15 amino acids. Germline V gene sequence: CDR1 MNHEY, CDR2 SMNVEV (reference sequence). Here the CDR3 DNA reads TGTGCCAGCAGTTCCCGACAGGGATTACAAGATGAGCAGTTCTTC. Its translation is CASSSRQGLQDEQFF.